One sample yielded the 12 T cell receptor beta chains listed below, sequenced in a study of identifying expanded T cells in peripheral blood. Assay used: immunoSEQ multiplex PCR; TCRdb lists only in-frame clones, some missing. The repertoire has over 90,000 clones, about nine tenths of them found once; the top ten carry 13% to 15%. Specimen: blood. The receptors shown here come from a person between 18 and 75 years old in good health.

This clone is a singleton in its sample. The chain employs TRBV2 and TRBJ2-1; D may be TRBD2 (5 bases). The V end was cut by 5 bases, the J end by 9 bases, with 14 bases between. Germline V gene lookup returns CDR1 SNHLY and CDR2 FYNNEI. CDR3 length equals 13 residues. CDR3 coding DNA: TGTGCCAGCAGTAAAAACGGGGTGGGTGAGCAGTTCTTC. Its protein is CASSKNGVGEQFF.

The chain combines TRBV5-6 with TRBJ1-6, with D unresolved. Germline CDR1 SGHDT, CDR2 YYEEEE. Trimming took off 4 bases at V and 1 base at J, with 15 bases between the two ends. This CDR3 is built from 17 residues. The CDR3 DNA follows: TGTGCCAGCAGCGAGGTGGGCACCCAGTCCTATAATTCACCCCTCCACTTT. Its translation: CASSEVGTQSYNSPLHF.

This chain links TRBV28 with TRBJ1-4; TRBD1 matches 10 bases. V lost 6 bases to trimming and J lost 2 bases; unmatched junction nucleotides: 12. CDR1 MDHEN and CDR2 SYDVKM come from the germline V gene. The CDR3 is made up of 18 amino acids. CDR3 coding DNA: TGTGCCAGCAGGACCACCGGGACAGGGGTTTGGACTAATGAAAAACTGTTTTTT. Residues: CASRTTGTGVWTNEKLFF.

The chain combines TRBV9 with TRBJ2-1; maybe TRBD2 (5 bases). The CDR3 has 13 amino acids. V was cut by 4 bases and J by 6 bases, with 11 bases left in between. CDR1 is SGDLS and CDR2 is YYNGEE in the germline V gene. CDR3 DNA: TGTGCCAGCAGCATCCCGGGGTTCAATGAGCAGTTCTTC. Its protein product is CASSIPGFNEQFF.

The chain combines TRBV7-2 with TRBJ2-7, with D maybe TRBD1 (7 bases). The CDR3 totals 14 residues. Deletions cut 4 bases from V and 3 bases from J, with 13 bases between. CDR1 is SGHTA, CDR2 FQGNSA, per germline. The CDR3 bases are TGTGCCAGCAGCTCTCAGGGGGACTTCTACGAGCAGTACTTC. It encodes CASSSQGDFYEQYF.

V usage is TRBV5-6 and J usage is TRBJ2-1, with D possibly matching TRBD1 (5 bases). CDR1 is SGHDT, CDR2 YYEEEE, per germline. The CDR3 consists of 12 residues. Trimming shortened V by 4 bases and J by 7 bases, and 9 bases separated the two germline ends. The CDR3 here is CASSSRVNEQFF. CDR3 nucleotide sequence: TGTGCCAGCAGCAGCAGGGTAAATGAGCAGTTCTTC.

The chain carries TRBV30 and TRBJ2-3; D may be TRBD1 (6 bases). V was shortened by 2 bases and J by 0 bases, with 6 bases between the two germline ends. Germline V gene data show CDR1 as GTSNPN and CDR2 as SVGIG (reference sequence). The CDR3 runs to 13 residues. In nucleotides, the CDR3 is TGTGCCTGGAGTACAGGGAGCACAGATACGCAGTATTTT. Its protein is CAWSTGSTDTQYF.

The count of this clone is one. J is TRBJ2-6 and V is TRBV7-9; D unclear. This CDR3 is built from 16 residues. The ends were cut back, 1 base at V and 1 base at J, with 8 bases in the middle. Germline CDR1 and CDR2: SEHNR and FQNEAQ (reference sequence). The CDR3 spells CASSLGVGSGANVLTF. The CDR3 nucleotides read TGTGCCAGCAGCTTAGGTGTAGGATCTGGGGCCAACGTCCTGACTTTC. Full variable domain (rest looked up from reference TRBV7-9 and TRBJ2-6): DTGVSQNPRHKITKRGQNVTFRCDPISEHNRLYWYRQTLGQGPEFLTYFQNEAQLEKSRLLSDRFSAERPKGSFSTLEIQRTEQGDSAMYLCASSLGVGSGANVLTFGAGSRLTVL.

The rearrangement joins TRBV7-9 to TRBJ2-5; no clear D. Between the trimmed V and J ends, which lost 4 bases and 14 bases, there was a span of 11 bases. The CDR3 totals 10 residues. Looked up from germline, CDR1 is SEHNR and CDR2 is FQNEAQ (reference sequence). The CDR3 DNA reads TGTGCCAGCAGCTCGAACCCCCCATACTTC. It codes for CASSSNPPYF.

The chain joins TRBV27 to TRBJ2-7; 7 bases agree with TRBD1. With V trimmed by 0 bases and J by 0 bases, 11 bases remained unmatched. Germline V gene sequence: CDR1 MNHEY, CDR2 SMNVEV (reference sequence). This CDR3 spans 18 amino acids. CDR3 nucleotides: TGTGCCAGCAGTTTATCGCCCTCTCAGGCAGGGGGCTCCTACGAGCAGTACTTC. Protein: CASSLSPSQAGGSYEQYF.

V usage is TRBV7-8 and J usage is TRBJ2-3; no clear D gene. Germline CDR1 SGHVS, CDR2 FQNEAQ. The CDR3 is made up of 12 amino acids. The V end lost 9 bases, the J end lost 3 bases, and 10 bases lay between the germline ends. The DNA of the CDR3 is TGTGCCAGTACCCACGGGACAGATACGCAGTATTTT. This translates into CASTHGTDTQYF.

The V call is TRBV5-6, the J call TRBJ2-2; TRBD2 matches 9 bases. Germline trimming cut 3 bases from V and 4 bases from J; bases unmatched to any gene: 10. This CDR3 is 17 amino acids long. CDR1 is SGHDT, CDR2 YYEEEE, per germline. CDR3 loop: CASSYLAGTTFTGELFF. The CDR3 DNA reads TGTGCCAGCAGCTACCTAGCGGGGACGACTTTCACCGGGGAGCTGTTTTTT.